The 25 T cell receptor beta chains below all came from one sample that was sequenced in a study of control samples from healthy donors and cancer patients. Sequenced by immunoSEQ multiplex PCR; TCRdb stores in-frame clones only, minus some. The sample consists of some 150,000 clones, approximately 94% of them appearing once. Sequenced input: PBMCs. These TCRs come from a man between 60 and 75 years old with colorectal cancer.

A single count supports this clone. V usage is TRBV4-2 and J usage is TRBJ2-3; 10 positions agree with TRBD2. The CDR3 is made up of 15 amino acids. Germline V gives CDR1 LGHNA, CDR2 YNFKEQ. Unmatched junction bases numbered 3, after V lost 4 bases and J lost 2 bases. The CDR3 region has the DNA TGTGCCAGCAGCCTAACTAGCGGGGTCACAGATACGCAGTATTTT. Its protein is CASSLTSGVTDTQYF.

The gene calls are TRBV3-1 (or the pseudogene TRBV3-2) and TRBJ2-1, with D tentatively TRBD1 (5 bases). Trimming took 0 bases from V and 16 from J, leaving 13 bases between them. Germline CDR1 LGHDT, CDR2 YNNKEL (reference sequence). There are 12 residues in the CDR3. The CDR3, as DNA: TGTGCCAGCAGCCAAGATAACAGGTGGGCTTTCTTC. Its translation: CASSQDNRWAFF.

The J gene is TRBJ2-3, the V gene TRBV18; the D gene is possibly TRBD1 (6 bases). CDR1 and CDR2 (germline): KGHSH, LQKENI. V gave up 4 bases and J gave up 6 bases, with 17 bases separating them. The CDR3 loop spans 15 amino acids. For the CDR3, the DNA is TGTGCCAGCTCACGGTCAGGGGCGATCCGGGATACGCAGTATTTT. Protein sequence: CASSRSGAIRDTQYF.

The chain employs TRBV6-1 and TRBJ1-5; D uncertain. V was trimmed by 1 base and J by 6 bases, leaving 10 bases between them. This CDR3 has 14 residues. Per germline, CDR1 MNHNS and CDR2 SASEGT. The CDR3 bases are TGTGCCAGCAGTGAAGGGAATGGCGGTCAGCCCCAGCATTTT. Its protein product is CASSEGNGGQPQHF.

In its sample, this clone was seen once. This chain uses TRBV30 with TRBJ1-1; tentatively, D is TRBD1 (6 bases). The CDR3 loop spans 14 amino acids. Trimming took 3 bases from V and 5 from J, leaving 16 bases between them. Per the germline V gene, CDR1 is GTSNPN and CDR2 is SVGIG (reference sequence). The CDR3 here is CAWRKMTRGTEAFF. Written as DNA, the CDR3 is TGTGCCTGGAGGAAGATGACGAGGGGGACTGAAGCTTTCTTT.

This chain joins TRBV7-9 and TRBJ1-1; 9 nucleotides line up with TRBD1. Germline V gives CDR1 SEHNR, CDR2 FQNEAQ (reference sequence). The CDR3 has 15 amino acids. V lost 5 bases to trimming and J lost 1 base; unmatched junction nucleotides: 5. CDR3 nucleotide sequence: TGTGCCAGCAGCCCGAACAGGGGGCCGAACACTGAAGCTTTCTTT. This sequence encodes CASSPNRGPNTEAFF.

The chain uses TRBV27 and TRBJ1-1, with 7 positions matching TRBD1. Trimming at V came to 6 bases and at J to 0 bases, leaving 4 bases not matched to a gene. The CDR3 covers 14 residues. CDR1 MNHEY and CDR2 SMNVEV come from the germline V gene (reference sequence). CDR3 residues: CASSRQGLNTEAFF. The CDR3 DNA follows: TGTGCCAGCAGCCGACAGGGACTGAACACTGAAGCTTTCTTT.

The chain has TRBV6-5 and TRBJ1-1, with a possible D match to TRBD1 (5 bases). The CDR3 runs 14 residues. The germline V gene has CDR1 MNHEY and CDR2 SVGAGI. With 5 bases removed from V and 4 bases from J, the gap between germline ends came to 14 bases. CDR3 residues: CASSPRPGPTEAFF. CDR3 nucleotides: TGTGCCAGCAGTCCCCGGCCGGGGCCCACTGAAGCTTTCTTT.

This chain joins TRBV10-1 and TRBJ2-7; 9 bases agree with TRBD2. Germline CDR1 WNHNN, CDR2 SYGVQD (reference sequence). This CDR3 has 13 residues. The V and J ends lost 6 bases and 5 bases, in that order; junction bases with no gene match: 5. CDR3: CASSASGDNEQYF. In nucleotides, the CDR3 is TGCGCCAGCAGCGCTAGCGGGGATAACGAGCAGTACTTC.

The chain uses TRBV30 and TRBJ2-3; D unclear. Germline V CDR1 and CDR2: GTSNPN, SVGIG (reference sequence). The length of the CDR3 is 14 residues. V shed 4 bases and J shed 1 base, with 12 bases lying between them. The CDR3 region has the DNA TGTGCCTGGACCGAAGCGTACCGCACAGATACGCAGTATTTT. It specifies CAWTEAYRTDTQYF. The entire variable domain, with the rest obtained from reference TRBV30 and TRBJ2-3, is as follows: SQTIHQWPATLVQPVGSPLSLECTVEGTSNPNLYWYRQAAGRGLQLLFYSVGIGQISSEVPQNLSASRPQDRQFILSSKKLLLSDSGFYLCAWTEAYRTDTQYFGPGTRLTVL.

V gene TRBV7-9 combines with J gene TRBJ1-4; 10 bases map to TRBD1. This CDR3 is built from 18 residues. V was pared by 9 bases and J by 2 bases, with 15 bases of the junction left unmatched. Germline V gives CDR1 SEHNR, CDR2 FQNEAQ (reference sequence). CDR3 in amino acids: CASSRDRGFGTTNEKLFF. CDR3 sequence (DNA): TGTGCCAGTTCCCGGGACAGGGGATTCGGCACGACTAATGAAAAACTGTTTTTT.

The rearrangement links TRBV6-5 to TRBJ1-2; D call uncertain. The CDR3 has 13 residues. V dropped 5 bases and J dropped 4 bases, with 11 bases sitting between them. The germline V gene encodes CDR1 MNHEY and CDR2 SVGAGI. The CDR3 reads CASSPIGGYGYTF. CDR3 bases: TGTGCCAGCAGTCCTATAGGTGGCTATGGCTACACCTTC.

The chain's CDR3 is CASSLSTEGVGNTIYF. The CDR3 DNA is TGTGCCAGCAGCTTGTCTACGGAGGGAGTTGGAAACACCATATATTTT. This chain links TRBV5-6 with TRBJ1-3; D gene unclear. Trimming removed 1 base at V and 3 bases at J, with 14 bases between. This CDR3 contains 16 residues. Germline CDR1 reads SGHDT; CDR2 reads YYEEEE. The whole variable domain, filled in from reference TRBV5-6 and TRBJ1-3, reads DAGVTQSPTHLIKTRGQQVTLRCSPKSGHDTVSWYQQALGQGPQFIFQYYEEEERQRGNFPDRFSGHQFPNYSSELNVNALLLGDSALYLCASSLSTEGVGNTIYFGEGSWLTVV.

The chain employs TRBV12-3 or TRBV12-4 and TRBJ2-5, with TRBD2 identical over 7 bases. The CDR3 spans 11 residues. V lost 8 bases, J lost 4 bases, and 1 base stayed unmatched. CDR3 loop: CASGEGETQYF. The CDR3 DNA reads TGTGCCAGCGGGGAGGGAGAGACCCAGTACTTC.

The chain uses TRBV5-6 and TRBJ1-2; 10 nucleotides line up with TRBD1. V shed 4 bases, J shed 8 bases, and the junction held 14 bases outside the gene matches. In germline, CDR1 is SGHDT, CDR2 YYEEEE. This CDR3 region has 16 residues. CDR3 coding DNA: TGTGCCAGCAGCATCCGGGACAGGGGCGTAGAAGGAGGCTACACCTTC. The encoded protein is CASSIRDRGVEGGYTF.

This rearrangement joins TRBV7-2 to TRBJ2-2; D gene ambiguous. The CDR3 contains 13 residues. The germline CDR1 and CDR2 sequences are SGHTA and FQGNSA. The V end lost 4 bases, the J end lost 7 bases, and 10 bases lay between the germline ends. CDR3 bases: TGTGCCAGCAGCTCCCGCGGAGACGGGGAGCTGTTTTTT. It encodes CASSSRGDGELFF.

CDR3 sequence reads: CASSLWTSGYEQYF. Here the CDR3 DNA reads TGTGCCAGCAGCTTATGGACTAGCGGCTACGAGCAGTACTTC. The chain recombines TRBV7-2 with TRBJ2-7; 10 nucleotides line up with TRBD2. Germline V gene sequence: CDR1 SGHTA, CDR2 FQGNSA. J lost 3 bases, V lost 2 bases, and 1 base had no gene match. The CDR3 has 14 amino acids.

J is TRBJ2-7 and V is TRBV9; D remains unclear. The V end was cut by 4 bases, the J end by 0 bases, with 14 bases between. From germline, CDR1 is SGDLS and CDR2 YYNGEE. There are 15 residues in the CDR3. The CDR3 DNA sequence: TGTGCCAGCAGCCCCACGGGCTTCCCCTCCTACGAGCAGTACTTC. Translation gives CASSPTGFPSYEQYF.

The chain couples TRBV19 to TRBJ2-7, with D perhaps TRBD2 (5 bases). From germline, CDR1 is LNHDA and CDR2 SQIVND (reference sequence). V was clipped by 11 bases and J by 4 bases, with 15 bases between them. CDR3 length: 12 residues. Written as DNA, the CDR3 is TGTGCCTCGTCGCCCGGAGGATACGAGCAGTACTTC. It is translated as CASSPGGYEQYF.

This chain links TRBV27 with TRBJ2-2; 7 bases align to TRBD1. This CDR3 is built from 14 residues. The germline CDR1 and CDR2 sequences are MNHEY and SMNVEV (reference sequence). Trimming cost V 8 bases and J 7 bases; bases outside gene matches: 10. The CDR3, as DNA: TGTGCCAGCCGGACAGGTGGAAGGGTCGGGGAGCTGTTTTTT. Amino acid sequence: CASRTGGRVGELFF.

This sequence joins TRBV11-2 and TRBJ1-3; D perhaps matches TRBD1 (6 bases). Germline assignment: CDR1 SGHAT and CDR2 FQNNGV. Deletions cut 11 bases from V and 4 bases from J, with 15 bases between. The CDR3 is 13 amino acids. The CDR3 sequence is CAAGPRGGNTIYF. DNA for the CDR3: TGTGCCGCGGGCCCCAGGGGCGGAAACACCATATATTTT. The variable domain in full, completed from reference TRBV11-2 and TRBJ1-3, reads EAGVAQSPRYKIIEKRQSVAFWCNPISGHATLYWYQQILGQGPKLLIQFQNNGVVDDSQLPKDRFSAERLKGVDSTLKIQPAKLEDSAVYLCAAGPRGGNTIYFGEGSWLTVV.

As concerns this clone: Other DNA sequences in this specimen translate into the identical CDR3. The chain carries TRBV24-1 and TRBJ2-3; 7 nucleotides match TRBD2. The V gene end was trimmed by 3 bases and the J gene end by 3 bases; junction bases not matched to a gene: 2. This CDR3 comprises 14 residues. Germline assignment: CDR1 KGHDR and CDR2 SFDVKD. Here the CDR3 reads CATSDPGGTDTQYF. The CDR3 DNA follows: TGTGCCACCAGTGATCCGGGGGGTACAGATACGCAGTATTTT.

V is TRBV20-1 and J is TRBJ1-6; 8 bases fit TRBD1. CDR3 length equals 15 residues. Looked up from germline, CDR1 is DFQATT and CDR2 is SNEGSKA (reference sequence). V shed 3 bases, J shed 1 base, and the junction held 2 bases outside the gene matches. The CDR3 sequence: CSASDRGSYNSPLHF. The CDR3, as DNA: TGCAGTGCTAGTGACAGGGGATCCTATAATTCACCCCTCCACTTT.

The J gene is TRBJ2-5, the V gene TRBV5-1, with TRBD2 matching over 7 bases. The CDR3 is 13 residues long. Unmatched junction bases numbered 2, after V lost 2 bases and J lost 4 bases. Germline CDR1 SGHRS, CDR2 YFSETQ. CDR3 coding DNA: TGCGCCAGCAGCTTCGGCGGGGGAGAGACCCAGTACTTC. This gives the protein CASSFGGGETQYF.

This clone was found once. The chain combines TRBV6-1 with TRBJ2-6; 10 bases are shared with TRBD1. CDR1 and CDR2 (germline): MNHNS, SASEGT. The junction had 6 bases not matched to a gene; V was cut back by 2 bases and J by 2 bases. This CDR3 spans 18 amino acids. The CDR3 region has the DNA TGTGCCAGCAGTGAAAGGGGACAGGGGAGGACTGGGGCCAACGTCCTGACTTTC. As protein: CASSERGQGRTGANVLTF.